The rows below give T cell receptor beta chains drawn from one sample of a study of vaccination and CD4 T cells after COVID-19. These receptors have no known antigen. Via MiXCR, TCRdb re-called the PCR reads, giving one row per CDR3 protein. The sample has nearly 25,000 distinct CDR3 sequences, roughly 60% seen once. The sequenced sample consisted of CD4+ T cells from blood, cultured in vitro. Every receptor here comes from a human donor who had recovered from COVID-19. The CDR3 runs from the conserved cysteine through the conserved F or W. The D gene is left open where the match is weak. Some rows have no size entry. The others give once, few or many, or a class for an expanded clone.

cdr3_nt: TGTGCCAGTAGTCGCCGGGGGGACCTAGCCAAAAACATTCAGTACTTC; cdr3_aa: CASSRRGDLAKNIQYF; j_call: TRBJ2-4; d_call: TRBD2; clone_size: NA; v_call: TRBV19
cdr3_nt: TGCAGTGCTAGAGTTCTAGCGGAGAACGAGCAGTACTTC; cdr3_aa: CSARVLAENEQYF; j_call: TRBJ2-7; d_call: TRBD2; clone_size: few; v_call: TRBV20-1
cdr3_nt: TGTGCCAGCAGAGTTTTAGGAGCGGGAGTTTCCGGGGAGCTGTTTTTT; cdr3_aa: CASRVLGAGVSGELFF; j_call: TRBJ2-2; d_call: TRBD2; clone_size: NA; v_call: TRBV27
cdr3_nt: TGTGCCAGCAGTTCTCCCCCGGGGAGCTACGAGCAGTACTTC; cdr3_aa: CASSSPPGSYEQYF; j_call: TRBJ2-7; d_call: NA; clone_size: once; v_call: TRBV12-3/TRBV12-4
cdr3_nt: TGCAGTGGCACAGGGAGGGAGACCCAGTACTTC; cdr3_aa: CSGTGRETQYF; j_call: TRBJ2-5; d_call: NA; clone_size: few; v_call: TRBV20-1
cdr3_nt: TGTGCCAGTAGTATAGCTAGGGGCAGCTTTTATCAGCCCCAGCATTTT; cdr3_aa: CASSIARGSFYQPQHF; j_call: TRBJ1-5; d_call: NA; clone_size: NA; v_call: TRBV19
cdr3_nt: TGTGCCAGCAGTTCCCCGACAGGGGGCGGTCAGCCCCAGCATTTT; cdr3_aa: CASSSPTGGGQPQHF; j_call: TRBJ1-5; d_call: TRBD1; clone_size: NA; v_call: TRBV28
cdr3_nt: TGCGCCAGCAGCCAAGGGTACAGCGGGCTTAACACCGGGGAGCTGTTTTTT; cdr3_aa: CASSQGYSGLNTGELFF; j_call: TRBJ2-2; d_call: NA; clone_size: few; v_call: TRBV4-1
cdr3_nt: TGCAGTGCTAGTAAGGGGGGCTACACCTTC; cdr3_aa: CSASKGGYTF; j_call: TRBJ1-2; d_call: NA; clone_size: few; v_call: TRBV20-1
cdr3_nt: TGCAGTGCTGTGACTAGCGGAAACAATGAGCAGTTCTTC; cdr3_aa: CSAVTSGNNEQFF; j_call: TRBJ2-1; d_call: TRBD2; clone_size: once; v_call: TRBV20-1